A single sample gave rise to the 18 T cell receptor beta chains below, sequenced in a study of T cells expressing NK-cell markers. From the 5' RACE reads, TCRdb lists one entry per CDR3 protein and no DNA. The sample has a few hundred thousand distinct CDR3 sequences. The sample was blood T cells: a sorted CD56 or NKG2C T cell subset, CD4+ or CD8+ T cells, or bulk PBMC T cells (not recorded which). The receptor source for this set is a man aged 18 to 69 in good health.

The chain employs TRBV5-5 and TRBJ1-1; the TRBD1 assignment by TCRdb is unverifiable without DNA. Per the germline V gene, CDR1 is SGHKS and CDR2 is YYEKEE (reference sequence). This CDR3 contains 15 residues. The CDR3 loop reads CASSTGQGTEAEAFF.

The chain carries TRBV19 and TRBJ1-2. Germline lookup yields CDR1 LNHDA and CDR2 SQIVND (reference sequence). This CDR3 spans 14 amino acids. CDR3: CASSISVWSYGYTF.

This sequence joins TRBV15 and TRBJ2-5. Germline assignment: CDR1 LNHNV and CDR2 YYDKDF (reference sequence). CDR3 length: 13 residues. CDR3 protein: CATSRGQQETQYF.

The V gene is TRBV5-8, the J gene TRBJ2-2. The germline gives CDR1 SGHTS, CDR2 YDEGEE. CDR3 size: 13 residues. CDR3 amino acids: CASSFLATGELFF.

The chain uses TRBV20-1 and TRBJ2-4; TCRdb's D gene call, TRBD2, goes unchecked for lack of DNA. The CDR3 is made up of 13 amino acids. Looked up from germline, CDR1 is DFQATT and CDR2 is SNEGSKA (reference sequence). The CDR3 loop reads CSAPSSGGVIQYF.

This chain joins TRBV28 and TRBJ1-6. CDR3 size: 15 residues. Per the germline V gene, CDR1 is MDHEN and CDR2 is SYDVKM. This CDR3 reads CASSDSGGVGAPLHF. The full variable domain, completed using reference TRBV28 and TRBJ1-6, is DVKVTQSSRYLVKRTGEKVFLECVQDMDHENMFWYRQDPGLGLRLIYFSYDVKMKEKGDIPEGYSVSREKKERFSLILESASTNQTSMYLCASSDSGGVGAPLHFGNGTRLTVT.

The chain uses TRBV7-2 and TRBJ2-1; absent DNA, TCRdb's TRBD2 call cannot be checked. This CDR3 is 16 amino acids long. The germline gives CDR1 SGHTA, CDR2 FQGNSA. The CDR3 sequence: CASSSKGTRGSGEQFF.

The chain has TRBV25-1 and TRBJ1-1. CDR1 is MGHDK, CDR2 SYGVNS, per germline. This CDR3 comprises 13 residues. The CDR3 here is CASKTQMNTEAFF.

The J gene is TRBJ1-6, the V gene TRBV7-9; as DNA is missing, the TRBD1 call by TCRdb cannot be tested. Germline CDR1 is SEHNR and CDR2 is FQNEAQ (reference sequence). The CDR3 loop spans 15 amino acids. The CDR3 region is CASSSSMGGDSPLHF.

The chain recombines TRBV7-2 with TRBJ2-1; the D call of TRBD1 rests on TCRdb alone, since no DNA is present to check it. Germline V lookup: CDR1 SGHTA, CDR2 FQGNSA. The length of the CDR3 is 17 residues. The CDR3 region is CASSARAGQDLYNEQFF.

The chain carries TRBV10-3 and TRBJ2-3. The CDR3 is 15 amino acids. Germline loops: CDR1 ENHRY, CDR2 SYGVKD. The CDR3 sequence: CAISGDSSSTDTQYF.

The V call is TRBV12-3 or TRBV12-4, the J call TRBJ1-2; TCRdb picks TRBD1, but there is no DNA to check that call. The CDR3 sequence is 14 residues long. This chain's CDR3 is CASSYPAGAGGYTF.

The rearrangement joins TRBV21-1 to TRBJ2-1; TCRdb picks TRBD1, but there is no DNA to check that call. TRBV21-1 corresponds to a pseudogene. The CDR3 totals 17 residues. CDR3 sequence: CASSKGISGQEDNEQFF.

The genes are TRBV5-6 and TRBJ1-1; the D gene TCRdb calls, TRBD1, cannot be checked with no DNA. The CDR3 runs to 15 residues. Germline assignment: CDR1 SGHDT and CDR2 YYEEEE. CDR3 sequence: CASRPGGRGNTEAFF. The variable domain in full, completed from reference TRBV5-6 and TRBJ1-1, reads DAGVTQSPTHLIKTRGQQVTLRCSPKSGHDTVSWYQQALGQGPQFIFQYYEEEERQRGNFPDRFSGHQFPNYSSELNVNALLLGDSALYLCASRPGGRGNTEAFFGQGTRLTVV.

The rearrangement links TRBV5-1 to TRBJ2-1; the D call of TRBD1 rests on TCRdb alone, since no DNA is present to check it. Germline V gives CDR1 SGHRS, CDR2 YFSETQ. This CDR3 region has 13 residues. This CDR3 is CASSVDRRNEQFF.

This sequence joins TRBV4-1 and TRBJ2-1; the TCRdb D gene call, TRBD1, has no DNA to confirm it. Per germline, CDR1 MGHRA and CDR2 YSYEKL. This CDR3 comprises 16 residues. CDR3 loop: CASSREGTGFSYEQFF.

The genes are TRBV7-9 and TRBJ1-5; TCRdb gives TRBD1 as the D gene, but with no DNA this cannot be confirmed. The CDR3 length is 15 residues. Germline V lookup: CDR1 SEHNR, CDR2 FQNEAQ (reference sequence). The CDR3 region is CASSRGQNSNQPQHF.

The chain has TRBV12-3 or TRBV12-4 and TRBJ2-3; TCRdb indicates TRBD1, and absent DNA this call remains unverified. The CDR3 sequence is 13 residues long. CDR3 residues: CASSRARGDTQYF.